The 24 T cell receptor beta chains below were found in one sample sequenced in a study of blood T cell repertoires in COVID-19. Using immunoSEQ multiplex PCR, the repertoire was profiled, and TCRdb retains in-frame clones only, with some absent. The data show about 45,000 clones, with 70% to 80% seen just once and roughly 20% held by the top ten. Sequenced input: peripheral blood. The receptors stem from a man aged 65 to 85 with acute or convalescent COVID-19.

The chain carries TRBV9 and TRBJ1-2; 7 bases match TRBD1. The V gene's germline CDR1 is SGDLS and CDR2 YYNGEE. V lost 1 base and J lost 6; bases outside the gene matches: 12. The CDR3 runs to 16 residues. The CDR3 sequence is CASSVRDSGWGDGYTF. CDR3 nucleotide sequence: TGTGCCAGCAGCGTAAGGGACAGTGGATGGGGTGATGGCTACACCTTC. Complete variable domain (other parts from reference TRBV9 and TRBJ1-2): DSGVTQTPKHLITATGQRVTLRCSPRSGDLSVYWYQQSLDQGLQFLIQYYNGEERAKGNILERFSAQQFPDLHSELNLSSLELGDSALYFCASSVRDSGWGDGYTFGSGTRLTVV.

The rearrangement joins TRBV4-2 to TRBJ1-1; weak D call: TRBD1 (5 bases). The length of the CDR3 is 15 residues. Trimming took off 2 bases at V and 0 bases at J, with 10 bases between the two ends. Germline V gene data show CDR1 as LGHNA and CDR2 as YNFKEQ. The CDR3 nucleotides are TGTGCCAGCAGCCAAAACGGGGGAATGAACACTGAAGCTTTCTTT. It specifies CASSQNGGMNTEAFF.

Only one count was recorded for this clone. The J gene is TRBJ1-2, the V gene TRBV5-4; tentatively, D is TRBD1 (6 bases). Trimming shortened V by 4 bases and J by 7 bases, and 20 bases separated the two germline ends. From germline, CDR1 is SGHNT and CDR2 YYREEE (reference sequence). This CDR3 has 15 amino acids. The CDR3 spells CASSRTTQGGGGYTF. The CDR3 bases are TGTGCCAGCAGCCGAACCACACAGGGTGGTGGTGGCTACACCTTC.

V gene TRBV5-4 combines with J gene TRBJ1-4; 11 nucleotides line up with TRBD1. This CDR3 comprises 15 residues. Germline V CDR1 and CDR2: SGHNT, YYREEE (reference sequence). V dropped 2 bases and J dropped 8; count of bases not matched to a gene: 5. The CDR3 loop is CASSFGDRGNEKLFF. CDR3 coding DNA: TGTGCCAGCAGCTTCGGGGACAGGGGGAACGAAAAACTGTTTTTT.

Remarks on this clone: Given a much more abundant clone one base away, this may be a read error. V usage is TRBV7-9 and J usage is TRBJ1-1; D gene ambiguous. CDR1 and CDR2 from the germline V gene are SEHNR and FQNEAQ (reference sequence). The CDR3 consists of 14 residues. V lost 1 base, J lost 2 bases, and 8 bases lay in between. CDR3 protein: CASSLGSGNTEAFF. CDR3 in DNA: TGTGCCAGCAGCTTAGGATCGGGAAACACTGAAGCTTTCTTT.

V and J are TRBV7-9 and TRBJ2-2; 9 bases match TRBD1. V gave up 5 bases and J gave up 2 bases; unmatched junction bases: 6. The CDR3 extends over 16 amino acids. CDR1 and CDR2 from the germline V gene are SEHNR and FQNEAQ (reference sequence). The CDR3 DNA sequence: TGTGCCAGCAGCGCCAGGGGACAGGGAAACACCGGGGAGCTGTTTTTT. It encodes CASSARGQGNTGELFF.

The genes are TRBV30 and TRBJ2-5; 15 nucleotides align to TRBD2. The CDR3 spans 16 residues. The ends lost 2 bases at V and 3 bases at J; junction bases unmatched: 4. Germline V gives CDR1 GTSNPN, CDR2 SVGIG (reference sequence). CDR3 amino acids: CAWSPRTSGGEETQYF. CDR3 coding DNA: TGTGCCTGGAGTCCCCGGACTAGCGGGGGGGAAGAGACCCAGTACTTC.

The chain employs TRBV29-1 and TRBJ2-2; 7 bases fit TRBD2. V trimming: 6 bases; J trimming: 6 bases; junction bases outside the gene matches: 1. The V gene's germline CDR1 is SQVTM and CDR2 ANQGSEA. CDR3 length: 11 residues. CDR3 amino acids: CSVGGAGELFF. The DNA of the CDR3 is TGCAGCGTGGGAGGGGCCGGGGAGCTGTTTTTT.

This clone was seen more than once but under ten times. J is TRBJ1-2 and V is TRBV25-1; D is unresolved. Germline-derived CDR1 and CDR2 are MGHDK and SYGVNS. Between the trimmed V and J ends, which lost 7 bases and 4 bases, there was a span of 7 bases. This CDR3 contains 11 residues. CDR3 sequence reads: CASTSGYGYTF. The CDR3 nucleotides are TGTGCCAGCACTTCGGGCTATGGCTACACCTTC.

This sequence joins TRBV27 and TRBJ1-2, with D maybe TRBD1 (5 bases). Germline loops: CDR1 MNHEY, CDR2 SMNVEV (reference sequence). The CDR3 is 14 residues long. V was trimmed by 3 bases and J by 2 bases, leaving 10 bases between them. CDR3 nucleotide sequence: TGTGCCAGCAGTTTTGGGCAGGGCAACTATGGCTACACCTTC. It yields the protein CASSFGQGNYGYTF.

The J gene is TRBJ2-3, the V gene TRBV7-2, with D maybe TRBD2 (5 bases). This CDR3 is 14 amino acids long. The ends were cut back, 5 bases at V and 2 bases at J, with 11 bases in the middle. The V gene's germline CDR1 is SGHTA and CDR2 FQGNSA. The CDR3, as DNA: TGTGCCAGCAGCATCCACGGGGTCACAGATACGCAGTATTTT. It encodes CASSIHGVTDTQYF.

The table lists this clone with a few counts. This sequence joins TRBV7-3 and TRBJ2-2; D might be TRBD2 (5 bases). The germline CDR1 and CDR2 sequences are SGHTA and FQGTGA. The CDR3 consists of 13 residues. The ends were cut back, 5 bases at V and 2 bases at J, with 6 bases in the middle. CDR3 DNA sequence: TGTGCCAGCAGCAGACTAAACACCGGGGAGCTGTTTTTT. This sequence encodes CASSRLNTGELFF.

In DNA form, the CDR3 reads TGCGCCAGCAGCCTAACCACCTGGACAGGGGGGGCCGGGGAGCTGTTTTTT. This codes for CASSLTTWTGGAGELFF. J is TRBJ2-2 and V is TRBV4-3; TRBD1 matches 10 bases. The CDR3 extends over 17 amino acids. J gave up 6 bases and V 4 bases, and 11 bases lay outside the gene matches. The V gene's germline CDR1 is LGHNA and CDR2 YSLEER.

The rearrangement joins TRBV6-4 to TRBJ1-5; D is unclear. This CDR3 has 15 residues. V lost 3 bases and J lost 2, with 11 bases in between. The V gene's germline CDR1 is MRHNA and CDR2 SNTAGT. The CDR3 loop is CASSEGRLCNQPQHF. The CDR3 DNA reads as TGTGCCAGCAGTGAGGGCAGGCTGTGCAATCAGCCCCAGCATTTT.

The chain uses TRBV5-4 and TRBJ2-6; TRBD1 might be the D (8 bases). Germline V gene lookup returns CDR1 SGHNT and CDR2 YYREEE (reference sequence). There are 18 residues in the CDR3. The V and J ends lost 4 bases and 1 base respectively, with 18 bases between them. For the CDR3, the DNA is TGTGCCAGCAGCAAGGGAGGGCAGGGGGCGTCTGGGGCCAACGTCCTGACTTTC. This sequence encodes CASSKGGQGASGANVLTF.

This chain connects TRBV27 to TRBJ1-1, with a possible D match to TRBD1 (5 bases). The V gene lost 3 bases and the J gene lost 10 bases, with 15 bases spanning the gap. Per the germline V gene, CDR1 is MNHEY and CDR2 is SMNVEV (reference sequence). This CDR3 region has 13 residues. This chain's CDR3 is CASSFNSGKRAFF. The CDR3 DNA reads TGTGCCAGCAGTTTCAACTCAGGGAAGAGAGCTTTCTTT.

This chain joins TRBV19 and TRBJ1-5; D gene unclear. V dropped 5 bases and J dropped 2 bases, with 13 bases sitting between them. Germline V gives CDR1 LNHDA, CDR2 SQIVND (reference sequence). The CDR3 totals 15 residues. The CDR3 protein is CASSPISSGNQPQHF. CDR3 DNA: TGTGCCAGTAGTCCCATTAGCTCGGGCAATCAGCCCCAGCATTTT.

The chain employs TRBV5-6 and TRBJ2-1; 9 bases line up with TRBD1. Germline-derived CDR1 and CDR2 are SGHDT and YYEEEE. The CDR3 is made up of 14 amino acids. Unmatched junction bases numbered 5, after V lost 4 bases and J lost 6 bases. In DNA form, the CDR3 reads TGTGCCAGCAGCCAGGGACAGGGAGGCAATGAGCAGTTCTTC. Amino acids: CASSQGQGGNEQFF.

The J gene is TRBJ1-1, the V gene TRBV7-2; TRBD1 matches 12 bases. The CDR3 sequence is 17 residues long. Germline-derived CDR1 and CDR2 are SGHTA and FQGNSA. Trimming at V came to 5 bases and at J to 0 bases, leaving 7 bases not matched to a gene. CDR3 nucleotides: TGTGCCAGCAGCGCCCGGGACAGGGGGCGCGTGAACACTGAAGCTTTCTTT. Its translation: CASSARDRGRVNTEAFF.

This sequence joins TRBV5-1 and TRBJ1-2; maybe TRBD1 (6 bases). Per the germline V gene, CDR1 is SGHRS and CDR2 is YFSETQ. This CDR3 has 15 amino acids. Trimming took 0 bases from V and 8 from J, leaving 17 bases between them. CDR3 residues: CASSLGGRGARGYTF. CDR3 sequence (DNA): TGCGCCAGCAGCTTGGGTGGCCGGGGGGCGCGAGGCTACACCTTC.

This chain links TRBV7-2 with TRBJ2-7, with TRBD2 identical over 13 bases. Trimming cost V 4 bases and J 3 bases; bases outside gene matches: 15. This CDR3 is built from 19 residues. Germline CDR1 is SGHTA and CDR2 is FQGNSA. DNA of the CDR3: TGTGCCAGCAGCTCCCGACTAGCGGGGGGCCGCCTAAAGTACTACGAGCAGTACTTC. Amino acid sequence: CASSSRLAGGRLKYYEQYF.

The rearrangement uses TRBV29-1 and TRBJ2-5, with a possible D match to TRBD2 (5 bases). V was shortened by 4 bases and J by 0 bases, with 15 bases between the two germline ends. Per germline, CDR1 SQVTM and CDR2 ANQGSEA. The length of the CDR3 is 15 residues. The CDR3 DNA is TGCAGCGTTGCATTAGGGAGTGGGTACCAAGAGACCCAGTACTTC. It translates to CSVALGSGYQETQYF. Based on the CDR3 plus reference TRBV29-1 and TRBJ2-5, the full variable domain is SAVISQKPSRDICQRGTSLTIQCQVDSQVTMMFWYRQQPGQSLTLIATANQGSEATYESGFVIDKFPISRPNLTFSTLTVSNMSPEDSSIYLCSVALGSGYQETQYFGPGTRLLVL.

The chain uses TRBV3-1 (or the pseudogene TRBV3-2) and TRBJ1-2, with TRBD1 matching over 8 bases. V shed 2 bases, J shed 6 bases, and the junction held 11 bases outside the gene matches. The CDR3 is 16 residues long. CDR1 is LGHDT, CDR2 YNNKEL, per germline (reference sequence). This chain's CDR3 is CASSQTLRGRRDGYTF. The CDR3 DNA sequence: TGTGCCAGCAGCCAAACCCTCAGGGGGCGCAGGGATGGCTACACCTTC.

The V call is TRBV11-2, the J call TRBJ2-7, with 7 bases matching TRBD1. The CDR3 covers 16 residues. V was clipped by 2 bases and J by 5 bases; unmatched bases: 12. CDR1 and CDR2 from the germline V gene are SGHAT and FQNNGV. CDR3 in DNA: TGTGCCAGCAGCTTATTGATCTCGACAGGGCGGAACGAGCAGTACTTC. Translation gives CASSLLISTGRNEQYF.